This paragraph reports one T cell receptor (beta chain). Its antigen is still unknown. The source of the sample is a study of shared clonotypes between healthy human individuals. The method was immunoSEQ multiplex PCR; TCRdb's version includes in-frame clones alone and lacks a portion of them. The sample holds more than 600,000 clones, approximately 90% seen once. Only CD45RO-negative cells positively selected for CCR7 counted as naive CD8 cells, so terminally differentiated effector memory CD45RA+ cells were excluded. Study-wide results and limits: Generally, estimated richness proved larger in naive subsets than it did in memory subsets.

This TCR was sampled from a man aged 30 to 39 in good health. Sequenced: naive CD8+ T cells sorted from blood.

The CDR3 loop reads CARDIGITNEKLFF. CDR3 bases: TGTGCCAGGGATATTGGAATAACTAATGAAAAACTGTTTTTT. This chain connects TRBV11-2 to TRBJ1-4; D is unclear. This CDR3 region has 14 residues. V was clipped by 9 bases and J by 1 base, with 12 bases between them. The V gene's germline CDR1 is SGHAT and CDR2 FQNNGV.